The present T cell receptor beta chain was sequenced within a study of cytomegalovirus exposure and HLA in healthy donors. Nominally healthy donors provided the samples, though records likely missed some immune exposures. Broader study findings: Being indistinguishable, some V segments were excluded, TRBV6-2 and TRBV6-3 among them. Presence/absence analyses took donor sequencing depth as roughly uniform. Evidence from a later analysis indicated that most CMV-associated TCR beta chains looked HLA-restricted.

The PCR had 60 Vbeta and 13 Jbeta primers. The repertoire was sequenced with immunoSEQ multiplex PCR; TCRdb's copy has only in-frame clones and lacks some. This table has about 71,000 clones, around two thirds appearing once. With respect to this clone: Its matching antigen is unknown.

This CDR3 is 20 amino acids long. The receptor was isolated from a woman aged 45-65 years in good health and CMV-seropositive. The chain joins TRBV21-1 to TRBJ1-2; the D call of TRBD1 is as the table states it, not checked on the DNA. TRBV21-1 is deemed a pseudogene. Sample: PBMCs. The CDR3 reads CASSKEYILQATRKNYGYTF. The CDR3 coding sequence is TGTGCCAGCAGCAAAGAGTACATCCTACAGGCCACCCGAAAGAACTATGGCTACACCTTC.